A single sample is the source of the 2 T cell receptor beta chains below, sequenced in a study of OX40 agonist ivuxolimab in advanced cancers. TCRdb's copy holds only in-frame clones and misses some; the assay was immunoSEQ multiplex PCR. This table has 60,000 or so clones, approximately 86% appearing once. Source: CD4+ or CD8+ T cells sorted from blood, taken in a trial of the OX40 agonist ivuxolimab. The receptors stem from an adult with an advanced solid tumor such as melanoma, head and neck, liver or kidney cancer.

The chain carries TRBV20-1 and TRBJ2-7; D call uncertain. This CDR3 spans 11 amino acids. Trimming removed 3 bases from V and 3 bases from J, with 6 bases in between. Per germline, CDR1 DFQATT and CDR2 SNEGSKA (reference sequence). CDR3 DNA sequence: TGCAGTGCTAGGGAAGGCTACGAGCAGTACTTC. Encoded protein: CSAREGYEQYF.

V gene TRBV27 combines with J gene TRBJ2-7, with a possible D match to TRBD2 (7 bases). The germline V gene has CDR1 MNHEY and CDR2 SMNVEV (reference sequence). This CDR3 contains 16 residues. Trimming took off 6 bases at V and 3 bases at J, with 21 bases between the two ends. As DNA, the CDR3 is TGTGCCAGCAGCTCCCCTGGGGGGGCGAAGGGCTACGAGCAGTACTTC. It is translated as CASSSPGGAKGYEQYF.